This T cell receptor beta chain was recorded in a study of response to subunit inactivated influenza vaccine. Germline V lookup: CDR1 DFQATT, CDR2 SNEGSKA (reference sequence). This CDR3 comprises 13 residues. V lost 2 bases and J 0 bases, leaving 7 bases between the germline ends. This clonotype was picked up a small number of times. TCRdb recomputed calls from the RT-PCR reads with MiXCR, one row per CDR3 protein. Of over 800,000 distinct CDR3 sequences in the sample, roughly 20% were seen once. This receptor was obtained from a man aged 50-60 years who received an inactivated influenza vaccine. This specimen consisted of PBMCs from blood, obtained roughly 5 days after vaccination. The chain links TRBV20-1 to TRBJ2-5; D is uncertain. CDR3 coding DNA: TGCAGTGCTAGATCGACGTACCAAGAGACCCAGTACTTC. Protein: CSARSTYQETQYF.